Included here is one T cell receptor beta chain sequence, with context. Germline V gene data show CDR1 as MNHNS and CDR2 as SASEGT. This CDR3 spans 13 amino acids. With V trimmed by 5 bases and J by 5 bases, 3 bases remained unmatched. This sample is part of a study of T cells in Graves' hyperthyroidism and ophthalmopathy. From RNA transcripts, TCR beta CDR3 regions were amplified. RT-PCR in the first round (using the HTBI primer set) targeted the TCR CDR3. TCRdb processed the multiplex PCR reads anew with MiXCR; each CDR3 protein has one entry. The repertoire holds more than 600,000 distinct CDR3 sequences, 16% seen once, with under 10% in the top ten.

Sequenced sample: blood. The chain recombines TRBV6-1 with TRBJ2-1; TRBD1 matches at 7 bases. The sequence derives from a man aged 18 to 29 with Graves' hyperthyroidism. CDR3: CASSRGQNNEQFF. The CDR3 nucleotides are TGTGCCAGCAGTCGGGGACAGAACAATGAGCAGTTCTTC.